This TCR beta chain stems from a study of blood T cell repertoires in COVID-19. Study information: COVID-19 samples from acute and convalescent phases originated in the United States, Italy and Spain. PBMCs, B-cell-depleted T cells, or T cells were the source of the cDNA or gDNA that made up the material.

The CDR3 runs 13 residues. Per germline, CDR1 SEHNR and CDR2 FQNEAQ (reference sequence). Trimming took off 3 bases at V and 1 base at J, with 6 bases between the two ends. Source study methods: Researchers report that nucleated cell counts were estimated from reference gene primer amplification. Method: immunoSEQ multiplex PCR; TCRdb's copy keeps in-frame clones and lacks some. V and J calls and clone size are copied from that table; D and trimming were computed from the DNA. This table holds 210,000 or so clones, around 75% found once. This rearrangement joins TRBV7-9 to TRBJ1-1; D is undetermined. This clonotype was obtained from a human donor in a cohort sampled during active COVID-19. Sequencing used peripheral blood. CDR3 region: CASSLSWNTEAFF. The CDR3 region has the DNA TGTGCCAGCAGCTTGAGTTGGAACACTGAAGCTTTCTTT.